The 8 T cell receptor beta chains below were found in one sample sequenced in a study of cytomegalovirus exposure and HLA in healthy donors. It was with 60 Vbeta and 13 Jbeta primers that the PCR ran. The assay was immunoSEQ multiplex PCR, and TCRdb's table has in-frame clones only and misses some. The repertoire holds roughly 290,000 clones, with roughly 80% as singletons. The sequenced material came from PBMCs. These TCRs come from a girl aged 2-15 years in good health and CMV-seronegative.

This chain joins TRBV2 and TRBJ2-2; 8 positions match TRBD1. The junction had 9 bases not matched to a gene; V was cut back by 7 bases and J by 5 bases. This CDR3 spans 15 amino acids. The germline V gene encodes CDR1 SNHLY and CDR2 FYNNEI. DNA for the CDR3: TGTGCCAGCAACCCGGGCAGGGGGCGGACCGGGGAGCTGTTTTTT. Amino acid sequence: CASNPGRGRTGELFF.

Details on this clone: The same CDR3 can be traced to other DNA sequences in this sample. The chain links TRBV6-5 to TRBJ2-7; TRBD1 matches at 9 bases. The CDR3 runs to 14 residues. Germline CDR1 reads MNHEY; CDR2 reads SVGAGI. The J segment lost 4 bases and the V segment lost 5 bases, leaving 6 bases of the junction unmatched. CDR3 DNA sequence: TGTGCCAGCAGTCCCGGGACAGGGTCATACGAGCAGTACTTC. As protein: CASSPGTGSYEQYF.

The chain carries TRBV7-3 and TRBJ2-1; 9 nucleotides align to TRBD2. From germline, CDR1 is SGHTA and CDR2 FQGTGA. The CDR3 is made up of 16 amino acids. Trimming took 2 bases from V and 6 from J; bases not matched to a gene: 8. This CDR3 reads CASSLLLAGISNEQFF. The CDR3 DNA sequence: TGTGCCAGCAGCTTACTTCTAGCGGGAATTAGCAATGAGCAGTTCTTC.

The chain joins TRBV5-4 to TRBJ2-4; D unclear. CDR1 SGHNT and CDR2 YYREEE come from the germline V gene (reference sequence). The CDR3 sequence is 13 residues long. V was shortened by 4 bases and J by 5 bases, with 10 bases between the two germline ends. CDR3 in amino acids: CASSGSSENIQYF. CDR3 nucleotides: TGTGCCAGCAGCGGATCCAGCGAAAACATTCAGTACTTC.

This rearrangement joins TRBV5-1 to TRBJ1-2; 8 nucleotides align to TRBD1. The V and J ends lost 4 bases and 4 bases, in that order; junction bases with no gene match: 12. The CDR3 totals 16 residues. Germline CDR1 reads SGHRS; CDR2 reads YFSETQ. The CDR3 DNA reads TGCGCCAGCAGCAAAACGGAACAGGGGGGGGGCTATGGCTACACCTTC. As protein: CASSKTEQGGGYGYTF.

This chain joins TRBV6-5 and TRBJ1-5; D gene uncertain. Trimming removed 6 bases from V and 5 bases from J, with 11 bases in between. The CDR3 has 13 residues. Germline CDR1 MNHEY, CDR2 SVGAGI. This CDR3 is CASSWSYDQPQHF. The CDR3 bases are TGTGCCAGCAGCTGGAGTTATGATCAGCCCCAGCATTTT.

This clone showed up just a few times. V and J are TRBV5-4 and TRBJ1-1; D possibly corresponds to TRBD1 (5 bases). There are 13 residues in the CDR3. CDR1 is SGHNT, CDR2 YYREEE, per germline (reference sequence). The V end lost 1 base, the J end lost 7 bases, and 11 bases lay between the germline ends. The CDR3 DNA follows: TGTGCCAGCAGCTTGTTCAGGGCAAGTGAAGCTTTCTTT. This encodes CASSLFRASEAFF.

The J gene is TRBJ2-3, the V gene TRBV7-9; D not resolved. The germline gives CDR1 SEHNR, CDR2 FQNEAQ (reference sequence). Trimming stripped 1 base from V and 1 base from J, with 15 bases between. The CDR3 contains 17 residues. CDR3 loop: CASSLGVQKSGTDTQYF. In DNA, the CDR3 is TGTGCCAGCAGCTTAGGCGTACAGAAATCGGGCACAGATACGCAGTATTTT.